This T cell receptor (beta chain) was captured in a study of technical replicates of blood from several donors. This table comes from immunoSEQ multiplex PCR, and its TCRdb copy is limited to in-frame clones, with some not included. The sample consists of approximately 82,000 clones, around 90% of them appearing once. Material for sequencing was T cells isolated from PBMCs. The source is a human donor in good health.

For the CDR3, the DNA is TGTGCCAGCAGCTTTCTAGGGGGCACAGGAAACACCATATATTTT. This translates into CASSFLGGTGNTIYF. The rearrangement joins TRBV7-6 to TRBJ1-3; 7 bases fit TRBD1. The CDR3 totals 15 residues. V lost 3 bases to trimming and J lost 4 bases; unmatched junction nucleotides: 6. Germline assignment: CDR1 SGHVS and CDR2 FNYEAQ. The complete variable domain, with remaining parts taken from reference TRBV7-6 and TRBJ1-3, reads GAGVSQSPRYKVTKRGQDVALRCDPISGHVSLYWYRQALGQGPEFLTYFNYEAQQDKSGLPNDRFSAERPEGSISTLTIQRTEQRDSAMYRCASSFLGGTGNTIYFGEGSWLTVV.